The T cell receptor beta chain under discussion was sequenced for a study of blood T cell repertoires in COVID-19. Authors' analysis steps: Amplification of reference gene primers was used by the study to estimate nucleated cell counts. The data were produced by immunoSEQ multiplex PCR, yet TCRdb's version contains in-frame clones alone and is incomplete. V and J calls and clone size come straight from that table; D and trimming were deduced from the DNA. The table has under 200,000 clones, approximately 92% seen once. V was shortened by 9 bases and J by 0 bases, with 9 bases between the two germline ends. The CDR3 is 13 residues long. From germline, CDR1 is KGHDR and CDR2 SFDVKD.

Sequencing input: peripheral blood. This rearrangement joins TRBV24-1 to TRBJ2-3, with D perhaps matching TRBD2 (6 bases). The TCR sequence derives from a man in his forties or fifties with acute or convalescent COVID-19. CDR3 sequence reads: CATSAGSTDTQYF. The DNA for the CDR3 is TGTGCCACCTCCGCGGGGAGCACAGATACGCAGTATTTT.